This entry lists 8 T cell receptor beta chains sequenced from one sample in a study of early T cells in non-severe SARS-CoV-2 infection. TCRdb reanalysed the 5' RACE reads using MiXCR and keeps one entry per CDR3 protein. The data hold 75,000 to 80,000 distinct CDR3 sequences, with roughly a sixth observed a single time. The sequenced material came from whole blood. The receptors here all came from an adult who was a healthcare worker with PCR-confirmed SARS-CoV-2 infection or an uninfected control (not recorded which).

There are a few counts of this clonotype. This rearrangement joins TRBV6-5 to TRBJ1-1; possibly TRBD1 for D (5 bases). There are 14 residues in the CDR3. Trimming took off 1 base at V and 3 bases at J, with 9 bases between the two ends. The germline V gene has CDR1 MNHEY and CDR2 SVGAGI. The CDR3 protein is CASSYWGGDTEAFF. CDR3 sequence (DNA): TGTGCCAGCAGTTACTGGGGAGGGGACACTGAAGCTTTCTTT.

The CDR3 DNA is TGTGCCAGCAGTTACTCGTGGACATTGGATACTGAAGCTTTCTTT. Amino acid sequence: CASSYSWTLDTEAFF. V and J are TRBV6-5 and TRBJ1-1, with a tentative D call TRBD1 (5 bases). The CDR3 has 15 residues. Germline CDR1 and CDR2: MNHEY and SVGAGI. Trimming took off 0 bases at V and 5 bases at J, with 13 bases between the two ends.

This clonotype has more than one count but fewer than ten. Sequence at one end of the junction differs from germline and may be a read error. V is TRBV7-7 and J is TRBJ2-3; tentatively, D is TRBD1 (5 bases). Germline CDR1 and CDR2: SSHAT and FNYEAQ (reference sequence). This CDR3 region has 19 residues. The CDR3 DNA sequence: TGTGCTAGCAGCTTAAGGGCAGGGCTTTCTTTCAGGGGCACAGATACGCAGTATTTT. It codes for CASSLRAGLSFRGTDTQYF.

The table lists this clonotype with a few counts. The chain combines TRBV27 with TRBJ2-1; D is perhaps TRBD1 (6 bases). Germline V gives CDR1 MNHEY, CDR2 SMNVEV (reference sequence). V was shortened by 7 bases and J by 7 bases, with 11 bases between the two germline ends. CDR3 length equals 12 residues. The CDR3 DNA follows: TGTGCCAGCACGACAGGTGGGAATGAGCAGTTCTTC. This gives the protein CASTTGGNEQFF.

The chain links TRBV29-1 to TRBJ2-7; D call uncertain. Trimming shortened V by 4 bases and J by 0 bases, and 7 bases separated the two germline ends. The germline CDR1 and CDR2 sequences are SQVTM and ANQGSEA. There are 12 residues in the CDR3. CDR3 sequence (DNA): TGCAGCGTTGGAAGGAACTCCTACGAGCAGTACTTC. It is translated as CSVGRNSYEQYF.

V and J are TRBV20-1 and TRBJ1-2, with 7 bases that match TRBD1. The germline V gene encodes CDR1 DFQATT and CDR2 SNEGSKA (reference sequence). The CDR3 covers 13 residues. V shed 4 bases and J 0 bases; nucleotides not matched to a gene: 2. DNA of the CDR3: TGCAGTGCTACCGACAGGGCTAACTATGGCTACACCTTC. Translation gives CSATDRANYGYTF.

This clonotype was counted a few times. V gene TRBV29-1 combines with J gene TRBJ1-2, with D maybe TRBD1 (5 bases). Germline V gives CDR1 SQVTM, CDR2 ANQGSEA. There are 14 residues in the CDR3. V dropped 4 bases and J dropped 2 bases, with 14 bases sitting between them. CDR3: CSVGAGRENYGYTF. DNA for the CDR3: TGCAGCGTTGGGGCGGGACGGGAAAACTATGGCTACACCTTC.

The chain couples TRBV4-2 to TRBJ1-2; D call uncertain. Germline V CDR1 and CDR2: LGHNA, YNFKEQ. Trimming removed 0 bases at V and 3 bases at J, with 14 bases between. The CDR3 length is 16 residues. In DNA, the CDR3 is TGTGCCAGCAGCCAAGATAGTATGGGAATCGACTATGGCTACACCTTC. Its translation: CASSQDSMGIDYGYTF.